Below are 26 T cell receptor beta chains sequenced from a single sample in a study of T cell clonotyping in hematopoietic cell transplantation. Indicated time point: recipient sample about 28 days before transplant, after cytoreduction. Method: immunoSEQ multiplex PCR; TCRdb's copy keeps in-frame clones and lacks some. The sample records around 28,000 clones, 82% being singletons. The material sequenced was peripheral blood mononuclear cells, taken before stem cell transplant. The source of these receptors is a man in his forties or fifties with acute myeloid leukemia. Some clones in this sample may be carry-over from other donors' samples.

The sample holds a few counts of this clone. The chain has TRBV30 and TRBJ2-5; 9 nucleotides match TRBD1. Germline V gives CDR1 GTSNPN, CDR2 SVGIG (reference sequence). The CDR3 has 12 amino acids. V gave up 5 bases and J gave up 2 bases; unmatched junction bases: 0. CDR3 sequence reads: CAWDRGQETQYF. CDR3 in DNA: TGTGCCTGGGACAGGGGGCAAGAGACCCAGTACTTC.

The chain employs TRBV7-6 and TRBJ2-3, with 9 bases that match TRBD1. The germline gives CDR1 SGHVS, CDR2 FNYEAQ. CDR3 length: 17 residues. Trimming at V came to 5 bases and at J to 5 bases, leaving 14 bases not matched to a gene. In nucleotides, the CDR3 is TGTGCCAGCAGCGGGAGTGGTGGGACAGGGCGTGGAGATACGCAGTATTTT. Amino acid sequence: CASSGSGGTGRGDTQYF.

V gene TRBV30 combines with J gene TRBJ1-4, with TRBD1 matching 10 bases. Germline lookup yields CDR1 GTSNPN and CDR2 SVGIG (reference sequence). Trimming cost V 0 bases and J 8 bases; bases outside gene matches: 3. The CDR3 loop spans 14 amino acids. The CDR3 sequence is CAWSVGTGDEKLFF. For the CDR3, the DNA is TGTGCCTGGAGTGTAGGGACAGGGGACGAAAAACTGTTTTTT.

The rearrangement uses TRBV5-5 and TRBJ2-3, with D possibly matching TRBD2 (5 bases). V lost 0 bases to trimming and J lost 1 base, with 6 bases between them. The CDR3 is 14 amino acids. The germline V gene has CDR1 SGHKS and CDR2 YYEKEE (reference sequence). The DNA for the CDR3 is TGTGCCAGCAGCTTGGCCGGGGGCACAGATACGCAGTATTTT. Residues: CASSLAGGTDTQYF.

This clone was seen just once. V gene TRBV7-2 combines with J gene TRBJ1-3; TRBD1 might be the D (6 bases). The V end was cut by 1 base, the J end by 1 base, with 14 bases between. CDR1 and CDR2 from the germline V gene are SGHTA and FQGNSA. The CDR3 is 17 residues long. CDR3 coding DNA: TGTGCCAGCAGCTTAGGGGGGGCACAGGTTTCTGGAAACACCATATATTTT. Translation gives CASSLGGAQVSGNTIYF.

The chain uses TRBV29-1 and TRBJ2-5; 10 nucleotides line up with TRBD1. There are 14 residues in the CDR3. Germline assignment: CDR1 SQVTM and CDR2 ANQGSEA. V shed 4 bases and J 4 bases; nucleotides not matched to a gene: 6. The CDR3 DNA is TGCAGCGTTGGACAGGGGGCTATCCTAGAGACCCAGTACTTC. As protein: CSVGQGAILETQYF. Based on the CDR3 plus reference TRBV29-1 and TRBJ2-5, the full variable domain is SAVISQKPSRDICQRGTSLTIQCQVDSQVTMMFWYRQQPGQSLTLIATANQGSEATYESGFVIDKFPISRPNLTFSTLTVSNMSPEDSSIYLCSVGQGAILETQYFGPGTRLLVL.

This chain joins TRBV6-5 and TRBJ2-1; 7 bases match TRBD1. The CDR3 runs 16 residues. V dropped 2 bases and J dropped 3; count of bases not matched to a gene: 7. Germline V gives CDR1 MNHEY, CDR2 SVGAGI. CDR3 DNA: TGTGCCAGCAGTTACCTACCGGGACAGAGCTACAATGAGCAGTTCTTC. Translating gives CASSYLPGQSYNEQFF.

This clone turned up a few times. The chain employs TRBV5-1 and TRBJ2-7; 8 bases align to TRBD1. J was trimmed by 4 bases and V by 5 bases; bases with no gene match: 8. This CDR3 is 14 amino acids long. Germline V gene sequence: CDR1 SGHRS, CDR2 YFSETQ. The CDR3 nucleotides read TGCGCCAGCAGGCCACAGGGGGACTCGTACGAGCAGTACTTC. It codes for CASRPQGDSYEQYF.

The chain carries TRBV19 and TRBJ2-3, with 12 bases identical to TRBD2. With 5 bases clipped from V and 4 bases from J, the junction kept 7 bases outside the gene matches. There are 16 residues in the CDR3. Looked up from germline, CDR1 is LNHDA and CDR2 is SQIVND (reference sequence). The CDR3 is CASSRLAGGPSDTQYF. Written as DNA, the CDR3 is TGTGCCAGTAGTCGGCTAGCGGGAGGGCCCTCAGATACGCAGTATTTT.

The chain combines TRBV5-1 with TRBJ1-1; 9 positions match TRBD1. V trimming: 4 bases; J trimming: 4 bases; junction bases outside the gene matches: 5. The germline CDR1 and CDR2 sequences are SGHRS and YFSETQ. This CDR3 is 14 amino acids long. CDR3 coding DNA: TGCGCCAGCAGCGACACAGGGGGCTTCACTGAAGCTTTCTTT. Its translation: CASSDTGGFTEAFF. The full variable domain, its missing parts supplied by reference TRBV5-1 and TRBJ1-1, is KAGVTQTPRYLIKTRGQQVTLSCSPISGHRSVSWYQQTPGQGLQFLFEYFSETQRNKGNFPGRFSGRQFSNSRSEMNVSTLELGDSALYLCASSDTGGFTEAFFGQGTRLTVV.

This sequence joins TRBV5-6 and TRBJ1-2; possibly TRBD1 for D (6 bases). Germline V gene lookup returns CDR1 SGHDT and CDR2 YYEEEE. The V and J ends lost 0 bases and 2 bases respectively, with 8 bases between them. The CDR3 sequence is 14 residues long. This CDR3 is CASSLGGGNYGYTF. The CDR3 nucleotides are TGTGCCAGCAGCTTGGGAGGGGGGAACTATGGCTACACCTTC.

The sample holds one count of this clone. The chain links TRBV14 to TRBJ1-1; D remains ambiguous. CDR1 is SGHDN, CDR2 FVKESK, per germline. Trimming removed 0 bases at V and 2 bases at J, with 22 bases between. The CDR3 covers 19 residues. The CDR3 region is CASSQEHFPRGGKNTEAFF. The CDR3 DNA is TGTGCCAGCAGCCAAGAGCATTTCCCCCGGGGAGGGAAAAACACTGAAGCTTTCTTT.

J is TRBJ1-5 and V is TRBV5-3; TRBD1 might be the D (6 bases). TRBV5-3 is placed among ORFs of uncertain function. Trimming cost V 0 bases and J 0 bases, with 13 bases left between them. CDR3 length: 17 amino acids. In nucleotides, the CDR3 is TGTGCCAGAAGCTTGGGCAGGGGCGTTTATAGCAATCAGCCCCAGCATTTT. It yields the protein CARSLGRGVYSNQPQHF.

The J gene is TRBJ1-2, the V gene TRBV25-1; perhaps TRBD1 as D (5 bases). This CDR3 contains 13 residues. CDR1 and CDR2 (germline): MGHDK, SYGVNS. V was clipped by 11 bases and J by 4 bases, with 17 bases between them. The DNA for the CDR3 is TGTGCCTCCAGACAGCAAGAGGGCTATGGCTACACCTTC. Translation: CASRQQEGYGYTF.

The chain joins TRBV10-3 to TRBJ1-3; no firm D call. The germline gives CDR1 ENHRY, CDR2 SYGVKD. V lost 9 bases and J 3 bases, leaving 12 bases between the germline ends. This CDR3 region has 13 residues. The CDR3: CAIYPGNGNTIYF. The CDR3 coding sequence is TGTGCCATATACCCCGGGAATGGAAACACCATATATTTT.

The V gene is TRBV9, the J gene TRBJ1-1, with D uncertain. This CDR3 region has 13 residues. The germline gives CDR1 SGDLS, CDR2 YYNGEE. Trimming removed 3 bases at V and 4 bases at J, with 10 bases between. DNA for the CDR3: TGTGCCAGCAGCGCTTGGACGTCCACTGAAGCTTTCTTT. Protein: CASSAWTSTEAFF.

This chain joins TRBV7-2 and TRBJ1-6; D remains ambiguous. The CDR3 has 13 residues. Germline CDR1 reads SGHTA; CDR2 reads FQGNSA. V lost 1 base, J lost 12 bases, and 10 bases lay in between. The CDR3 loop is CASSLGSGIPLHF. In DNA, the CDR3 is TGTGCCAGCAGCTTAGGTTCTGGGATACCCCTCCACTTT.

The chain has TRBV6-1 and TRBJ1-1, with D unclear. CDR1 and CDR2 (germline): MNHNS, SASEGT. The CDR3 sequence is 14 residues long. V was shortened by 2 bases and J by 1 base, with 8 bases between the two germline ends. The CDR3 DNA follows: TGTGCCAGCAGTGAACGCCTTAAGAACACTGAAGCTTTCTTT. The encoded protein is CASSERLKNTEAFF.

V and J are TRBV5-5 and TRBJ2-7; 9 nucleotides match TRBD1. This CDR3 comprises 15 residues. Losses at the gene ends were 4 bases for V and 4 bases for J; bases not matched to a gene: 9. Germline V gene lookup returns CDR1 SGHKS and CDR2 YYEKEE (reference sequence). DNA for the CDR3: TGTGCCAGCAGCGCCGGGGCGGGGACAGGGTACGAGCAGTACTTC. This codes for CASSAGAGTGYEQYF. Full variable domain (remainder filled in from reference TRBV5-5 and TRBJ2-7): DAGVTQSPTHLIKTRGQQVTLRCSPISGHKSVSWYQQVLGQGPQFIFQYYEKEERGRGNFPDRFSARQFPNYSSELNVNALLLGDSALYLCASSAGAGTGYEQYFGPGTRLTVT.

V usage is TRBV4-3 and J usage is TRBJ1-1; D gene ambiguous. Germline CDR1 and CDR2: LGHNA and YSLEER. The CDR3 is made up of 16 amino acids. V lost 2 bases to trimming and J lost 1 base, with 14 bases between them. The CDR3 bases are TGCGCCAGCAGCCAAAGAGCGACCCGCTGGAACACTGAAGCTTTCTTT. It codes for CASSQRATRWNTEAFF.

The chain uses TRBV28 and TRBJ1-5, with D unclear. The CDR3 contains 15 residues. Germline V CDR1 and CDR2: MDHEN, SYDVKM. The germline V and J ends were trimmed by 6 bases and 2 bases, with 14 bases remaining between them. The CDR3 loop is CASSTRGDGNQPQHF. CDR3 sequence (DNA): TGTGCCAGCAGCACCCGGGGAGATGGCAATCAGCCCCAGCATTTT.

This chain links TRBV6-5 with TRBJ1-1; 8 nucleotides match TRBD1. Germline values: CDR1 MNHEY, CDR2 SVGAGI. CDR3 length equals 14 residues. The J segment lost 14 bases and the V segment lost 1 base, leaving 12 bases of the junction unmatched. CDR3 nucleotide sequence: TGTGCCAGCAGTTACTTACAGGGGGTGGGGAAGGTCTTCTTT. This codes for CASSYLQGVGKVFF.

The chain is built from TRBV7-2 and TRBJ1-3; perhaps TRBD1 as D (5 bases). This CDR3 region has 16 residues. V was shortened by 8 bases and J by 3 bases, with 20 bases between the two germline ends. Per germline, CDR1 SGHTA and CDR2 FQGNSA. CDR3 sequence reads: CASHSFQRGFGNTIYF. CDR3 bases: TGTGCCAGCCATTCCTTTCAGAGGGGTTTTGGAAACACCATATATTTT.

CDR3 region: CASRGGLAGGLGDFETQYF. The CDR3 region has the DNA TGTGCCAGCAGGGGCGGACTAGCGGGAGGGTTAGGGGATTTTGAGACCCAGTACTTC. V usage is TRBV6-4 and J usage is TRBJ2-5; 15 nucleotides agree with TRBD2. The germline gives CDR1 MRHNA, CDR2 SNTAGT. The CDR3 totals 19 residues. V lost 6 bases to trimming and J lost 5 bases; unmatched junction nucleotides: 16.

The chain uses TRBV5-6 and TRBJ1-2; 8 bases map to TRBD1. V was pared by 0 bases and J by 2 bases, with 6 bases of the junction left unmatched. The length of the CDR3 is 16 residues. CDR1 is SGHDT, CDR2 YYEEEE, per germline. The CDR3 is CASSLARDRRNYGYTF. Here the CDR3 DNA reads TGTGCCAGCAGCTTGGCCAGGGACAGGAGAAACTATGGCTACACCTTC.

The chain recombines TRBV7-2 with TRBJ1-4; 8 bases are shared with TRBD1. Germline CDR1 reads SGHTA; CDR2 reads FQGNSA. V lost 5 bases to trimming and J lost 8 bases; unmatched junction nucleotides: 7. There are 14 residues in the CDR3. This CDR3 is CASSMWTGKEKLFF. CDR3 nucleotide sequence: TGTGCCAGCAGCATGTGGACAGGGAAAGAAAAACTGTTTTTT.